This T cell receptor beta chain was recovered during a study of immune cell composition in non-small cell lung cancer. General observations from the study: Lung squamous cell carcinoma tumours had significantly higher top 10 clone scores and productive clonality than lung adenocarcinoma.

Profiled with immunoSEQ multiplex PCR; TCRdb holds only in-frame clones, not every one. The sample lists some 5,600 clones; 78% were seen once. Germline loops: CDR1 MNHEY, CDR2 SVGAGI. V lost 5 bases to trimming and J lost 7 bases; unmatched junction nucleotides: 8. This CDR3 comprises 15 residues. With regard to this clone: Antigen unknown.

The chain couples TRBV6-5 to TRBJ1-5, with TRBD1 matching over 10 bases. This clonotype originated in a human donor with non-small cell lung cancer. Source material: lung tumor tissue. CDR3 amino acids: CASSKGQGRGQPQHF. CDR3 DNA sequence: TGTGCCAGCAGTAAGGGACAGGGGAGAGGGCAGCCCCAGCATTTT.